Presented here are 32 T cell receptor beta chains from one specimen sequenced in a study of shared clonotypes between healthy human individuals. The protocol was immunoSEQ multiplex PCR, while the TCRdb copy is restricted to in-frame clones and leaves out a portion. Of roughly 220,000 clones in the sample, 65% to 70% were seen once. The specimen sequenced was memory CD4+ T cells sorted from blood. The subset here: CD45RA-negative fraction. The receptor source for this set is a man aged 25-40 years in good health.

This clone was observed many times. The gene calls are TRBV5-1 and TRBJ2-3; no definite D call. This CDR3 has 15 amino acids. The V end lost 4 bases, the J end lost 1 base, and 13 bases lay between the germline ends. Germline assignment: CDR1 SGHRS and CDR2 YFSETQ. CDR3 sequence: CASSHSMTGTDTQYF. The CDR3 DNA reads TGCGCCAGCAGCCATTCGATGACGGGCACAGATACGCAGTATTTT. The full variable domain, with the rest looked up from reference TRBV5-1 and TRBJ2-3, is KAGVTQTPRYLIKTRGQQVTLSCSPISGHRSVSWYQQTPGQGLQFLFEYFSETQRNKGNFPGRFSGRQFSNSRSEMNVSTLELGDSALYLCASSHSMTGTDTQYFGPGTRLTVL.

The J gene is TRBJ1-4, the V gene TRBV18; 8 nucleotides align to TRBD1. Trimming at V came to 4 bases and at J to 10 bases, leaving 8 bases not matched to a gene. CDR3 length: 14 residues. Germline V lookup: CDR1 KGHSH, CDR2 LQKENI. CDR3 sequence reads: CASSHGQGNGKLFF. DNA for the CDR3: TGTGCCAGCTCACACGGACAGGGTAACGGAAAACTGTTTTTT.

The gene calls are TRBV5-1 and TRBJ2-7; the match to TRBD2 covers 15 bases. Germline V gives CDR1 SGHRS, CDR2 YFSETQ. This CDR3 has 17 amino acids. The trim removed 4 bases at V and 3 bases at J, leaving 8 bases unmatched. CDR3 nucleotides: TGCGCCAGCAGCCTGGGACTAGCGGGAGGCGGTATCTACGAGCAGTACTTC. Translating it yields CASSLGLAGGGIYEQYF.

This clone was detected a few times. This chain uses TRBV5-1 with TRBJ2-1; a possible D gene is TRBD2 (6 bases). The CDR3 extends over 14 amino acids. Germline V CDR1 and CDR2: SGHRS, YFSETQ. V shed 0 bases and J shed 8 bases, with 12 bases lying between them. CDR3 loop: CASSLARGIHEQFF. The CDR3 bases are TGCGCCAGCAGCTTGGCGCGCGGGATCCATGAGCAGTTCTTC.

V is TRBV7-2 and J is TRBJ1-1; 11 bases agree with TRBD1. The CDR3 runs 16 residues. Looked up from germline, CDR1 is SGHTA and CDR2 is FQGNSA. V was clipped by 5 bases and J by 5 bases; unmatched bases: 10. CDR3 nucleotides: TGTGCCAGCAGCCAAAGTTCCGGGACAGGGGGAACTGAAGCTTTCTTT. Translated, it gives CASSQSSGTGGTEAFF.

This chain links TRBV2 with TRBJ1-5, with 8 bases that match TRBD1. This CDR3 spans 15 amino acids. The V and J ends lost 2 bases and 5 bases, in that order; junction bases with no gene match: 5. Germline CDR1 is SNHLY and CDR2 is FYNNEI. The CDR3 here is CASSEQGASYQPQHF. Here the CDR3 DNA reads TGTGCCAGCAGTGAACAGGGGGCCAGTTATCAGCCCCAGCATTTT.

The V call is TRBV5-6, the J call TRBJ2-3, with D unresolved. Germline lookup yields CDR1 SGHDT and CDR2 YYEEEE. The V end was cut by 2 bases, the J end by 3 bases, with 7 bases between. The CDR3 consists of 13 residues. The CDR3 nucleotides are TGTGCCAGCAGCTTCGCAGCTACAGATACGCAGTATTTT. Protein: CASSFAATDTQYF.

The gene calls are TRBV6-1 and TRBJ1-1; tentatively, D is TRBD1 (5 bases). CDR1 is MNHNS, CDR2 SASEGT, per germline. V was clipped by 7 bases and J by 2 bases, with 11 bases between them. The CDR3 spans 13 residues. This chain's CDR3 is CASNQGVNTEAFF. CDR3 in DNA: TGTGCCAGCAACCAGGGAGTTAACACTGAAGCTTTCTTT.

This clone occurred a few times. The chain employs TRBV19 and TRBJ2-7; TRBD2 matches 8 bases. The CDR3 spans 15 residues. The junction had 6 bases not matched to a gene; V was cut back by 4 bases and J by 1 base. Germline CDR1 LNHDA, CDR2 SQIVND (reference sequence). The CDR3 reads CASSRKRERSYEQYF. In DNA form, the CDR3 reads TGTGCCAGTAGTAGAAAGCGGGAGAGATCCTACGAGCAGTACTTC.

This sequence joins TRBV5-4 and TRBJ1-4; TRBD1 is a possible D gene (5 bases). The CDR3 runs 14 residues. V was pared by 4 bases and J by 4 bases, with 11 bases between. Germline V lookup: CDR1 SGHNT, CDR2 YYREEE (reference sequence). The CDR3 loop reads CASSPGGVNEKLFF. CDR3 nucleotides: TGTGCCAGCAGCCCTGGGGGGGTTAATGAAAAACTGTTTTTT. Supplemented by reference TRBV5-4 and TRBJ1-4, the full variable domain reads ETGVTQSPTHLIKTRGQQVTLRCSSQSGHNTVSWYQQALGQGPQFIFQYYREEENGRGNFPPRFSGLQFPNYSSELNVNALELDDSALYLCASSPGGVNEKLFFGSGTQLSVL.

This chain links TRBV9 with TRBJ2-3; D may be TRBD2 (5 bases). Germline V CDR1 and CDR2: SGDLS, YYNGEE. The CDR3 has 13 residues. V lost 0 bases and J lost 5, with 7 bases in between. This chain's CDR3 is CASSVARGDTQYF. CDR3 bases: TGTGCCAGCAGCGTAGCTCGGGGAGATACGCAGTATTTT.

V and J are TRBV28 and TRBJ2-7, with a tentative D call TRBD1 (5 bases). CDR1 MDHEN and CDR2 SYDVKM come from the germline V gene. This CDR3 is 13 amino acids long. Between the trimmed V and J ends, which lost 7 bases and 4 bases, there was a span of 14 bases. CDR3 loop: CASMGQDGYEQYF. The CDR3, as DNA: TGTGCCAGCATGGGGCAGGATGGATACGAGCAGTACTTC.

This clone has more than one count but fewer than ten. The rearrangement uses TRBV29-1 and TRBJ2-7; TRBD1 aligns across 7 bases. Trimming at V came to 5 bases and at J to 4 bases, leaving 8 bases not matched to a gene. Germline V gene sequence: CDR1 SQVTM, CDR2 ANQGSEA. CDR3 length equals 13 residues. CDR3 DNA sequence: TGCAGCGTTCAGGGGGACAGTCTATACGAGCAGTACTTC. It specifies CSVQGDSLYEQYF.

This clone was observed a single time. The CDR3 protein is CASSPGGRGETQYF. Written as DNA, the CDR3 is TGTGCCAGCAGCCCCGGGGGCAGGGGAGAGACCCAGTACTTC. V usage is TRBV14 and J usage is TRBJ2-5; D possibly uses TRBD1 or TRBD2 (6 bases each). In germline, CDR1 is SGHDN, CDR2 FVKESK. The CDR3 has 14 residues. V was shortened by 4 bases and J by 4 bases, with 13 bases between the two germline ends.

The V gene is TRBV7-9, the J gene TRBJ2-1; TRBD1 matches 10 bases. After removal of 2 bases from V and 7 bases from J, the junction contained 8 bases not matched to a gene. This CDR3 contains 16 residues. The germline V gene encodes CDR1 SEHNR and CDR2 FQNEAQ (reference sequence). CDR3 residues: CASSLTRQGAGNEQFF. CDR3 in DNA: TGTGCCAGCAGCTTAACGAGACAGGGGGCCGGGAATGAGCAGTTCTTC.

This clone appeared once. The CDR3 nucleotides are TGTGCCAGCAGCTTATTTACGTTAAGGGACACCCCTTACAATGAGCAGTTCTTC. It encodes CASSLFTLRDTPYNEQFF. The chain employs TRBV11-2 and TRBJ2-1; D perhaps matches TRBD1 (6 bases). Germline CDR1 and CDR2: SGHAT and FQNNGV. Trimming stripped 2 bases from V and 4 bases from J, with 21 bases between. The CDR3 runs to 18 residues.

This chain uses TRBV7-2 with TRBJ2-7; D possibly corresponds to TRBD2 (6 bases). V was clipped by 5 bases and J by 4 bases, with 15 bases between them. Germline values: CDR1 SGHTA, CDR2 FQGNSA. The CDR3 consists of 14 residues. The CDR3 nucleotides read TGTGCCAGCAGCCTCCAGAGGAGGGAGTACGAGCAGTACTTC. As protein: CASSLQRREYEQYF.

The V and J genes are TRBV6-1 and TRBJ2-7, with D maybe TRBD2 (6 bases). V dropped 2 bases and J dropped 3 bases, with 14 bases sitting between them. The germline V gene encodes CDR1 MNHNS and CDR2 SASEGT. The CDR3 is made up of 15 amino acids. Here the CDR3 reads CASSESGGNYYEQYF. In nucleotides, the CDR3 is TGTGCCAGCAGTGAAAGCGGCGGGAACTACTACGAGCAGTACTTC.

The table lists this clone with a few counts. This chain connects TRBV6-5 to TRBJ1-4, with D possibly being TRBD1 (5 bases). Deletions cut 0 bases from V and 10 bases from J, with 6 bases between. The germline CDR1 and CDR2 sequences are MNHEY and SVGAGI. The CDR3 has 12 residues. The CDR3 region has the DNA TGTGCCAGCAGTTACTCGAGGGGAAAACTGTTTTTT. Translated: CASSYSRGKLFF.

To note about this clone: The sample carries other DNA sequences with the same CDR3. V usage is TRBV6-4 and J usage is TRBJ2-1; TRBD2 aligns across 12 bases. Germline V lookup: CDR1 MRHNA, CDR2 SNTAGT. V shed 3 bases and J 4 bases; nucleotides not matched to a gene: 1. The CDR3 contains 15 residues. This CDR3 is CASSETSGSYNEQFF. CDR3 coding DNA: TGTGCCAGCAGTGAGACTAGCGGGAGTTACAATGAGCAGTTCTTC.

The J gene is TRBJ2-4, the V gene TRBV19, with 8 nucleotides matching TRBD1. This CDR3 has 17 residues. CDR1 is LNHDA and CDR2 is SQIVND in the germline V gene (reference sequence). Trimming cost V 2 bases and J 2 bases; bases outside gene matches: 8. The CDR3 loop reads CASSIISQGVSKNIQYF. As DNA, the CDR3 is TGTGCCAGTAGTATAATATCACAGGGGGTATCCAAAAACATTCAGTACTTC.

The rearrangement joins TRBV28 to TRBJ2-1; D is unresolved. This CDR3 has 11 amino acids. The V end was cut by 5 bases, the J end by 8 bases, with 7 bases between. CDR1 is MDHEN, CDR2 SYDVKM, per germline. CDR3 nucleotide sequence: TGTGCCAGCAGTCTGACATATGAGCAGTTCTTC. This codes for CASSLTYEQFF.

This clone was detected a few times. The DNA for the CDR3 is TGTGCCAGCAGTGACTATCCCGGGACAGAAGCTTTCTTT. Protein sequence: CASSDYPGTEAFF. The chain links TRBV6-4 to TRBJ1-1; maybe TRBD1 (6 bases). The CDR3 loop spans 13 amino acids. Looked up from germline, CDR1 is MRHNA and CDR2 is SNTAGT. V gave up 1 base and J gave up 8 bases, with 11 bases separating them.

The chain is built from TRBV28 and TRBJ1-5; D perhaps matches TRBD1 (5 bases). There are 16 residues in the CDR3. Trimming took off 2 bases at V and 5 bases at J, with 16 bases between the two ends. Germline loops: CDR1 MDHEN, CDR2 SYDVKM. CDR3 sequence: CASSLGTEDLYQPQHF. The CDR3 DNA is TGTGCCAGCAGTTTAGGGACCGAAGACCTCTATCAGCCCCAGCATTTT.

V usage is TRBV5-1 and J usage is TRBJ1-4; the D is unclear. From germline, CDR1 is SGHRS and CDR2 YFSETQ. Trimming stripped 4 bases from V and 5 bases from J, with 15 bases between. This CDR3 contains 15 residues. The chain's CDR3 is CASSPAAGSNEKLFF. CDR3 nucleotide sequence: TGCGCCAGCAGCCCGGCGGCGGGGTCGAATGAAAAACTGTTTTTT.

The chain employs TRBV6-6 and TRBJ2-7; the D gene is possibly TRBD2 (6 bases). The CDR3 has 15 amino acids. V was cut by 0 bases and J by 3 bases, with 12 bases left in between. CDR1 and CDR2 from the germline V gene are MNHNY and SVGAGI (reference sequence). Written as DNA, the CDR3 is TGTGCCAGCAGTTACTCCCGGGACTCTTTCTACGAGCAGTACTTC. Amino acid sequence: CASSYSRDSFYEQYF.

The J gene is TRBJ2-2, the V gene TRBV18; D possibly corresponds to TRBD1 (6 bases). This CDR3 is 17 amino acids long. V was clipped by 0 bases and J by 1 base, with 12 bases between them. Germline CDR1 reads KGHSH; CDR2 reads LQKENI. CDR3 region: CASSPPQGQGNTGELFF. CDR3 sequence (DNA): TGTGCCAGCTCACCACCGCAGGGGCAGGGGAACACCGGGGAGCTGTTTTTT.

The chain carries TRBV6-1 and TRBJ2-3; 7 bases match TRBD1. This CDR3 is built from 14 residues. V lost 6 bases, J lost 1 base, and 4 bases stayed unmatched. Germline V gene lookup returns CDR1 MNHNS and CDR2 SASEGT. CDR3 DNA: TGTGCCAGCAGACCGGGACAGCGCACAGATACGCAGTATTTT. Translating gives CASRPGQRTDTQYF.

The chain couples TRBV2 to TRBJ2-7; TRBD1 matches at 7 bases. Germline loops: CDR1 SNHLY, CDR2 FYNNEI. The trim removed 6 bases at V and 0 bases at J, leaving 2 bases unmatched. This CDR3 is 13 amino acids long. CDR3 sequence: CASRGTDSYEQYF. Here the CDR3 DNA reads TGTGCCAGCAGAGGGACAGACTCCTACGAGCAGTACTTC.

The sample holds a few counts of this clone. Other DNA sequences of this sample code for an identical CDR3. V is TRBV29-1 and J is TRBJ2-1; tentatively, D is TRBD1 or TRBD2 (6 bases each). Trimming shortened V by 5 bases and J by 7 bases, and 9 bases separated the two germline ends. The CDR3 covers 11 residues. In germline, CDR1 is SQVTM, CDR2 ANQGSEA. For the CDR3, the DNA is TGCAGCGTTCGGAGGGGGAATGAGCAGTTCTTC. Translation: CSVRRGNEQFF.

The chain is built from TRBV28 and TRBJ1-5; 8 bases fit TRBD1. CDR1 MDHEN and CDR2 SYDVKM come from the germline V gene. J gave up 6 bases and V 5 bases, and 9 bases lay outside the gene matches. The CDR3 is 15 residues long. DNA of the CDR3: TGTGCCAGCAGTGCCTCAGGGGGCCGGTCTCAGCCCCAGCATTTT. It codes for CASSASGGRSQPQHF.

This chain joins TRBV4-3 and TRBJ2-2; TRBD2 is a possible D gene (6 bases). Germline CDR1 reads LGHNA; CDR2 reads YSLEER. CDR3 size: 17 residues. Trimming stripped 3 bases from V and 5 bases from J, with 19 bases between. The DNA for the CDR3 is TGCGCCAGCAGCCATAGGCCGTTGAGGGGACTGACCGGGGAGCTGTTTTTT. Translating it yields CASSHRPLRGLTGELFF.